This entry describes one T cell receptor (beta chain). The data stem from a study of blood T cell repertoires in COVID-19. Study at large: Whether acute or convalescent, the COVID-19 samples came from the United States, Italy and Spain.

Authors' data handling: Reference gene primer amplification yielded estimated nucleated cell counts. Assay: immunoSEQ multiplex PCR; the TCRdb copy retains only in-frame clones and omits some. Clonal size and the V and J genes are those of that table, whereas D and trimming came from the DNA. The table lists roughly 56,000 clones, over 80% of them singletons, with approximately 5% in the top ten. Trimming took 5 bases from V and 7 from J; bases not matched to a gene: 22. The CDR3 is 19 residues long. Germline lookup yields CDR1 MNHEY and CDR2 SMNVEV (reference sequence). This TCR came from a man between 65 and 85 years old with acute or convalescent COVID-19. The J gene is TRBJ2-7, the V gene TRBV27, with 11 nucleotides matching TRBD2. The sample comprised peripheral blood. CDR3 DNA sequence: TGTGCCAGCAGTCTAGAAATAGCGGGGGGGACCGACTACTGCACTGAGCAGTACTTC. Translation: CASSLEIAGGTDYCTEQYF.